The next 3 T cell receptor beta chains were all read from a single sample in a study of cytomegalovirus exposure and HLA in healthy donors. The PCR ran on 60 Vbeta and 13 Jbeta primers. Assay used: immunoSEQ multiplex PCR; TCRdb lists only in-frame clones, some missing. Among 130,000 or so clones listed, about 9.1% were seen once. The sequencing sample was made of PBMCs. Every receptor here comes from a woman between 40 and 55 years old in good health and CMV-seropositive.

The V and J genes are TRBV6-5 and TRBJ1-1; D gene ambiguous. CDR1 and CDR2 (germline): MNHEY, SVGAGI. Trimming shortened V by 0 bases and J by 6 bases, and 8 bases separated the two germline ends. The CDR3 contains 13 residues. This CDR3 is CASSYSRHSEAFF. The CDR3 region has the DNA TGTGCCAGCAGTTACTCTCGACACTCTGAAGCTTTCTTT.

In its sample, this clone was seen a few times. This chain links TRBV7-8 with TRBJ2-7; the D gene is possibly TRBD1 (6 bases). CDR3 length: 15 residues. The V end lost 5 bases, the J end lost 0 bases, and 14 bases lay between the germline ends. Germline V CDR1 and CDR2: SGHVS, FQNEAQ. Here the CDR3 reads CASSTRTANSYEQYF. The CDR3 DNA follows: TGTGCCAGCAGCACCCGGACAGCCAACTCCTACGAGCAGTACTTC.

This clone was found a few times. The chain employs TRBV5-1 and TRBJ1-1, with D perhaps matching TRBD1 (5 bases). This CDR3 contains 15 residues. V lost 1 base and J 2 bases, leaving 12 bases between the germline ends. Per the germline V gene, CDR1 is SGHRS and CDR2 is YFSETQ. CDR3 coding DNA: TGCGCCAGCAGCTTGCAGGGCTCCGCCAACACTGAAGCTTTCTTT. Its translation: CASSLQGSANTEAFF.